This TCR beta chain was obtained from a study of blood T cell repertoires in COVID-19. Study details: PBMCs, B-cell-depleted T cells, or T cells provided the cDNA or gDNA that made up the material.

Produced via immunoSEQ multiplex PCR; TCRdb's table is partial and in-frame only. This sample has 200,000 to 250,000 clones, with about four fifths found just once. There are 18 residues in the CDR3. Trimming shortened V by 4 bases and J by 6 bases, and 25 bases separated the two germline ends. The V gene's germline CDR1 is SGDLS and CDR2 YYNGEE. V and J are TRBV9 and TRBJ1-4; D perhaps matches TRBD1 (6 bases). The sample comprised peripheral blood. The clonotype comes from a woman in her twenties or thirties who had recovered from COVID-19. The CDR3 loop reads CASSPGPGQGKDYEKLFF. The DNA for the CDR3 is TGTGCCAGCAGCCCCGGTCCGGGGCAGGGGAAGGACTATGAAAAACTGTTTTTT. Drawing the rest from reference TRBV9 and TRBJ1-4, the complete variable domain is DSGVTQTPKHLITATGQRVTLRCSPRSGDLSVYWYQQSLDQGLQFLIQYYNGEERAKGNILERFSAQQFPDLHSELNLSSLELGDSALYFCASSPGPGQGKDYEKLFFGSGTQLSVL.